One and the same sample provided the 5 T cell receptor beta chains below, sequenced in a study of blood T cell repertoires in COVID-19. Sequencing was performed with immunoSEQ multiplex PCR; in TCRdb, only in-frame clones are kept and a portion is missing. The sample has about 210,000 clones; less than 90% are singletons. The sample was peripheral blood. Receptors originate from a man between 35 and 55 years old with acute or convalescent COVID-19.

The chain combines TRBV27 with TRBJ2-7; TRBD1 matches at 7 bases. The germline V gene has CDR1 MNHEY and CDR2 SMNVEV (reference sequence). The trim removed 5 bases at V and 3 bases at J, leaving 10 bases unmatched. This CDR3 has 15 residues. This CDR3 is CASSPAGTDFYEQYF. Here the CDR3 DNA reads TGTGCCAGCAGTCCCGCCGGGACAGACTTCTACGAGCAGTACTTC.

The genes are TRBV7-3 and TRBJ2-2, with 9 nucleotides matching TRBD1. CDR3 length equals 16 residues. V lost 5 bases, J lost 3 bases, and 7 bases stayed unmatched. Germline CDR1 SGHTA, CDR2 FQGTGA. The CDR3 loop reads CASSPGTGYHTGELFF. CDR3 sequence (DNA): TGTGCCAGCAGCCCCGGGACAGGGTATCACACCGGGGAGCTGTTTTTT. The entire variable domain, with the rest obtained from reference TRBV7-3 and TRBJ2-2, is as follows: GAGVSQTPSNKVTEKGKYVELRCDPISGHTALYWYRQSLGQGPEFLIYFQGTGAADDSGLPNDRFFAVRPEGSVSTLKIQRTERGDSAVYLCASSPGTGYHTGELFFGEGSRLTVL.

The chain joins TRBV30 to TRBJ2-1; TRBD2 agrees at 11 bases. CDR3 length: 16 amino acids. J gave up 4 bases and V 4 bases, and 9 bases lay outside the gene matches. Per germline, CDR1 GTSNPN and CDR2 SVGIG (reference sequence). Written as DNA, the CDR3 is TGTGCCTGGATCAACTCGGGACTAGCGGAATACAATGAGCAGTTCTTC. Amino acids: CAWINSGLAEYNEQFF.

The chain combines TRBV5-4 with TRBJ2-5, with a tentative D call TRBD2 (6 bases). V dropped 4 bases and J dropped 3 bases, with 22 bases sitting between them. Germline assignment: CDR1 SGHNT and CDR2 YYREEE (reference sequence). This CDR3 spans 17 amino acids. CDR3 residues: CASSRALAFGEEETQYF. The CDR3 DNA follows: TGTGCCAGCAGCCGTGCATTAGCCTTCGGGGAGGAAGAGACCCAGTACTTC. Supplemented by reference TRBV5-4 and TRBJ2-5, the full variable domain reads ETGVTQSPTHLIKTRGQQVTLRCSSQSGHNTVSWYQQALGQGPQFIFQYYREEENGRGNFPPRFSGLQFPNYSSELNVNALELDDSALYLCASSRALAFGEEETQYFGPGTRLLVL.

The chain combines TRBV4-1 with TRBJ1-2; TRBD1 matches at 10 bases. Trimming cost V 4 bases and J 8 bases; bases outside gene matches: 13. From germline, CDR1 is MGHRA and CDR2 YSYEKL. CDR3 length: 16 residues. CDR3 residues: CASSLNMFGTGVGYTF. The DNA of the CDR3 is TGCGCCAGCAGCCTTAACATGTTTGGGACAGGGGTCGGCTACACCTTC.